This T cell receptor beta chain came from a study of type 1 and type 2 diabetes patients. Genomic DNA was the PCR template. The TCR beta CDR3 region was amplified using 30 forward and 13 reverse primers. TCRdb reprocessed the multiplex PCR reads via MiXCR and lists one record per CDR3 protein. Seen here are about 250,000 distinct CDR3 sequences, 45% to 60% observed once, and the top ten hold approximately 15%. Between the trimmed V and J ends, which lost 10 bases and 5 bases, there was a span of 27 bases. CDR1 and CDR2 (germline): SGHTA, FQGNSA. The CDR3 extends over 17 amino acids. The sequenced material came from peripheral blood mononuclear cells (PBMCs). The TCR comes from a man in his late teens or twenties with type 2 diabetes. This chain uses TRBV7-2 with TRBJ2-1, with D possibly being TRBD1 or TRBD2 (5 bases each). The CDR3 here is CATSDWGTAKGDNEQFF. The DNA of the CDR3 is TGTGCCACCAGTGATTGGGGGACCGCTAAAGGGGACAATGAGCAGTTCTTC.